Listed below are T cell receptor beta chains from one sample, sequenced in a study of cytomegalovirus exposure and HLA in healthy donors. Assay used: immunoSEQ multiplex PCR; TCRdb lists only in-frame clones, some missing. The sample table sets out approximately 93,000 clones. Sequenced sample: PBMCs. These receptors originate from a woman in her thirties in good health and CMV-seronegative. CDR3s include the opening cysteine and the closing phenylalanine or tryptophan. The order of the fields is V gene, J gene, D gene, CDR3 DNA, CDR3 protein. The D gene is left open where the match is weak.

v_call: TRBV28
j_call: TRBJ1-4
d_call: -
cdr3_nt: TGTGCCAGCAGTTCCAGCCAGGCCCTTCTCTATAATGAAAAACTGTTTTTT
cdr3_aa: CASSSSQALLYNEKLFF

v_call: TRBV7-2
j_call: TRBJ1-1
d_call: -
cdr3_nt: TGTGCCAGCAGCGAAATGGGGGGATCGAACACTGAAGCTTTCTTT
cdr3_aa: CASSEMGGSNTEAFF

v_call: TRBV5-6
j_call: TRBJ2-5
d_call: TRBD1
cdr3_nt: TGTGCCAGCAGCTCCGGGACAGGGGAAGAGACCCAGTACTTC
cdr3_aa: CASSSGTGEETQYF

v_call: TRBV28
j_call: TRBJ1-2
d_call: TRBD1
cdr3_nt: TGTGCCAGCAGTTCCGCCGGGACAGGTTATGGCGGCTACACCTTC
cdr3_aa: CASSSAGTGYGGYTF

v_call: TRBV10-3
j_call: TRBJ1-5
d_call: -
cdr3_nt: TGTGCCGCCGCCCGGGGGGCGCAGGAGCCCCAGCATTTT
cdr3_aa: CAAARGAQEPQHF

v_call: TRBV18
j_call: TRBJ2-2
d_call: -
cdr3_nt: TGTGCCAGCTCTGATAGACTGAGCGGAGACACCGGGGAGCTGTTTTTT
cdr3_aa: CASSDRLSGDTGELFF

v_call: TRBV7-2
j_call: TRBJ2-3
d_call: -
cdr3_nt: TGTGCCAGCAGCTTTAAGGTACGGGGGACTGCAGATACGCAGTATTTT
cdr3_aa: CASSFKVRGTADTQYF

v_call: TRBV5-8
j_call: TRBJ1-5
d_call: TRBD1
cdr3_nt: TGTGCCAGCAGCTGGACAGGGGGTTTCAATCAGCCCCAGCATTTT
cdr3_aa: CASSWTGGFNQPQHF

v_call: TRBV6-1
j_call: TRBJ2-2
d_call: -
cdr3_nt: TGTGCCAGCAGTGAAACCCAGACTGGGAACACCGGGGAGCTGTTTTTT
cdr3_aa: CASSETQTGNTGELFF

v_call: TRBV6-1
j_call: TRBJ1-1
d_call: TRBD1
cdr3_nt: TGTGCCAGCATACGCAGGGGGCCCACTGAAGCTTTCTTT
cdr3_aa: CASIRRGPTEAFF

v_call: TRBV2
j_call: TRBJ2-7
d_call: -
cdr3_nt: TGTGCCAGCAGGGAGCGGGCGAGGGGCGAGCAGTACTTC
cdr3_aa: CASRERARGEQYF

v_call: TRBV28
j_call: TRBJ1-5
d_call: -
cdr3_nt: TGTGCCAGCAGTTTAGACCAGGGAAATCAGCCCCAGCATTTT
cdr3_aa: CASSLDQGNQPQHF

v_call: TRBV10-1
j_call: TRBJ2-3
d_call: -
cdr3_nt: TGCGCCAGCAGGGACAGTGCCTCAGGAGCAGATACGCAGTATTTT
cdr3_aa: CASRDSASGADTQYF

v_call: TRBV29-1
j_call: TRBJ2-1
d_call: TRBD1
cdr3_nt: TGCAGCGTGGGACAGAGCTCCTACAATGAGCAGTTCTTC
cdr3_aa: CSVGQSSYNEQFF

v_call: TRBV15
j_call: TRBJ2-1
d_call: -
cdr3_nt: TGTGCCACCAGTCGCAGGGAAGAGCAATACAATGAGCAGTTCTTC
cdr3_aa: CATSRREEQYNEQFF

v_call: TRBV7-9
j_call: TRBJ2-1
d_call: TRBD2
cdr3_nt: TGTGCCAGCAGCCGGAAGCGGGAGGGCCGGTACAATGAGCAGTTCTTC
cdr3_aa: CASSRKREGRYNEQFF

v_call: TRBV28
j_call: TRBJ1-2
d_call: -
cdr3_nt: TGTGCCAGCAGTTCCCCTAGTACCCGACCTTACTATGGCTACACCTTC
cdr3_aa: CASSSPSTRPYYGYTF

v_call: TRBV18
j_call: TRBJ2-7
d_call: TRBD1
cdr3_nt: TGTGCCAGCTCAACTAATCAGGGGGCTAGCTACGAGCAGTACTTC
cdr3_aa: CASSTNQGASYEQYF

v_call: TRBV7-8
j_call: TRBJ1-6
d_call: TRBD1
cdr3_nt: TGTGCCAGCAGCTCATTCCGGGACAGCAATTCACCCCTCCACTTT
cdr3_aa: CASSSFRDSNSPLHF

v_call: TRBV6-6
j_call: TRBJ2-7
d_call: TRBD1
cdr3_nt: TGTGCCAGCAGTTACTTATCCGGGACAGGGGACGAGCAGTACTTC
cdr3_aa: CASSYLSGTGDEQYF

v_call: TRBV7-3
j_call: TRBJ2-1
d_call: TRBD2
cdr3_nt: TGTGCCAGCAGCTCACTAGCGGGAGGGTACAATGAGCAGTTCTTC
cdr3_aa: CASSSLAGGYNEQFF

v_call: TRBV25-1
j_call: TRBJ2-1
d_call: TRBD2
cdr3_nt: TGTGCCAGCAGTGAATCTAGCGGGGGGCGGGATTACAATGAGCAGTTCTTC
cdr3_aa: CASSESSGGRDYNEQFF

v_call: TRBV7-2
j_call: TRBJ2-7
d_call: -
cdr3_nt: TGTGCCAGCAGCTTCCTTGGGGGGGAGCAGTACTTC
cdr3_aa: CASSFLGGEQYF

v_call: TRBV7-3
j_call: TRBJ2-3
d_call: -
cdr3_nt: TGTGCCAGCAGTTTCGGCACAGATACGCAGTATTTT
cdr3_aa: CASSFGTDTQYF

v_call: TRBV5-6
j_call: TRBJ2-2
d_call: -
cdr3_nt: TGTGCCAGCAGCTTGGAAGTTGCAGGGATTAACACCGGGGAGCTGTTTTTT
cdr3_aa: CASSLEVAGINTGELFF

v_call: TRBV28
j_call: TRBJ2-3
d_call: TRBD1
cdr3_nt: TGTGCCAGCAGTATTATCGGGGGACAGGGAAATACGCAGTATTTT
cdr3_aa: CASSIIGGQGNTQYF

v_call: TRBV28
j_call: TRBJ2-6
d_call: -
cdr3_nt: TGTGCCAGCAGTCCCGACAGCTTCTCTGGGGCCAACGTCCTGACTTTC
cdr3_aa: CASSPDSFSGANVLTF

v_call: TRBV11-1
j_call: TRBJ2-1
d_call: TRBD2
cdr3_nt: TGTGCCAGCAGCTCTACTGCGGGAGGGCCTAAGGACAATGAGCAGTTCTTC
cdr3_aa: CASSSTAGGPKDNEQFF

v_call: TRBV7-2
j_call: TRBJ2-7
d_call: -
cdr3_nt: TGTGCCAGCAGTCTAGAAGTCTCCATCGGCCTTACCTCCTACGAGCAGTACTTC
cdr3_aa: CASSLEVSIGLTSYEQYF

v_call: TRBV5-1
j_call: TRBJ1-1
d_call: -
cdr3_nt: TGCGCCAGCAGCGGCTGGGAGGGCAACACTGAAGCTTTCTTT
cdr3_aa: CASSGWEGNTEAFF

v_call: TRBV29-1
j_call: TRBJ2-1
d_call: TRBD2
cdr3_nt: TGCAGCGTTGAAGATCTTGAGGGAGGGCCCCCTGAGCAGTTCTTC
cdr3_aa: CSVEDLEGGPPEQFF

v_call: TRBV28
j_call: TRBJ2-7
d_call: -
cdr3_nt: TGTGCCAGCAGGACCGGGACTCTCTCCTACGAGCAGTACTTC
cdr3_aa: CASRTGTLSYEQYF

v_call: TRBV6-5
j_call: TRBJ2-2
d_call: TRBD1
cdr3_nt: TGTGCCAGCAGACCTACAGGGGCGGACACCGGGGAGCTGTTTTTT
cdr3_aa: CASRPTGADTGELFF

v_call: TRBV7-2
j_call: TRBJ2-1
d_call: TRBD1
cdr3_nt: TGTGCCAGCAGCCTTCCGTATGTGACAGGGAGAAGAAATGAGCAGTTCTTC
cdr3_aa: CASSLPYVTGRRNEQFF

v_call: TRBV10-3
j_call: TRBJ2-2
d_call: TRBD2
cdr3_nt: TGTGCCATCATGACGGCGGGAGGAGCCGGGGAGCTGTTTTTT
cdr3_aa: CAIMTAGGAGELFF

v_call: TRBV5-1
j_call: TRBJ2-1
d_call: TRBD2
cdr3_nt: TGCGCCAGCGGATCAAGGACTAGCGTGTACAATGAGCAGTTCTTC
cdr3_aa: CASGSRTSVYNEQFF

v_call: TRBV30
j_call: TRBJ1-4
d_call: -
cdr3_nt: TGTGCCTGGAGCGTGGGAGATAATGAAAAACTGTTTTTT
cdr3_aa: CAWSVGDNEKLFF

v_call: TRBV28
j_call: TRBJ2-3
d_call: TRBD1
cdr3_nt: TGTGCCAGCAGTTTAAGACAGGGTGGGACAGATACGCAGTATTTT
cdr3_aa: CASSLRQGGTDTQYF

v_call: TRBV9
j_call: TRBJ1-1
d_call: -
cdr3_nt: -
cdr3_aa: CASSTSTANTEAFF

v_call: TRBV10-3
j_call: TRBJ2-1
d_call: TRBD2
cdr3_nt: TGTGCCATTACCCGGGGGGGCGAGGGGGGAAATGAGCAGTTCTTC
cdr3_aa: CAITRGGEGGNEQFF

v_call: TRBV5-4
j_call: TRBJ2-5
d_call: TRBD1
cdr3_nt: TGTGCCAGCAGCTTGGGGGTGGGACAGATGGAGACCCAGTACTTC
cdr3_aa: CASSLGVGQMETQYF

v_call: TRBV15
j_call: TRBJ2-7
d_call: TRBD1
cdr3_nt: TGTGCCACCAGCAGATCCGGACAGGAAGGTTTGAGGGAGCAGTACTTC
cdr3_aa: CATSRSGQEGLREQYF